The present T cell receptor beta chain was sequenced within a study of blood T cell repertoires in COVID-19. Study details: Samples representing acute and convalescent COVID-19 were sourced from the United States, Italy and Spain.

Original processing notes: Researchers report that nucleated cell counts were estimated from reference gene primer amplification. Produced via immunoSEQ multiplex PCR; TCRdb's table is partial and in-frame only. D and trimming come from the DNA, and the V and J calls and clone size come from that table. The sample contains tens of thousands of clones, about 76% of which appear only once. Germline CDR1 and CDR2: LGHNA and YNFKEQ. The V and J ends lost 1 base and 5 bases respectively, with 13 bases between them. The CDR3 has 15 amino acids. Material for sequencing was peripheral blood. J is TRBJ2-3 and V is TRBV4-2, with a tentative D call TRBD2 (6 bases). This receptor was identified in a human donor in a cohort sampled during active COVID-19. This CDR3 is CASSQVAAARDTQYF. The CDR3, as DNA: TGTGCCAGCAGCCAAGTAGCGGCAGCGCGAGATACGCAGTATTTT.